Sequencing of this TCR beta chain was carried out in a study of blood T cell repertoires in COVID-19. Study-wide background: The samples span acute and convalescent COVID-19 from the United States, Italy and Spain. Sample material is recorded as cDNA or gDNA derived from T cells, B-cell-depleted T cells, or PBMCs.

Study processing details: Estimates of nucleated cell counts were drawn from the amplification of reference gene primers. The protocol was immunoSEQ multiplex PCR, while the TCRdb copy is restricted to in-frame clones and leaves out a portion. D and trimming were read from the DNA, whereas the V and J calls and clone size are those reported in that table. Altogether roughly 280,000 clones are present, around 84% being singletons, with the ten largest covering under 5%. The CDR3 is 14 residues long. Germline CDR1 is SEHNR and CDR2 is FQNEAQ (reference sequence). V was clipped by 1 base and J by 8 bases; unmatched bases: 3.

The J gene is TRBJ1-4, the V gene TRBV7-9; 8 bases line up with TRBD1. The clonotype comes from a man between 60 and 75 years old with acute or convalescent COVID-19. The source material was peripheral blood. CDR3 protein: CASSLGQGPEKLFF. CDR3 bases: TGTGCCAGCAGCTTAGGACAGGGGCCGGAAAAACTGTTTTTT.